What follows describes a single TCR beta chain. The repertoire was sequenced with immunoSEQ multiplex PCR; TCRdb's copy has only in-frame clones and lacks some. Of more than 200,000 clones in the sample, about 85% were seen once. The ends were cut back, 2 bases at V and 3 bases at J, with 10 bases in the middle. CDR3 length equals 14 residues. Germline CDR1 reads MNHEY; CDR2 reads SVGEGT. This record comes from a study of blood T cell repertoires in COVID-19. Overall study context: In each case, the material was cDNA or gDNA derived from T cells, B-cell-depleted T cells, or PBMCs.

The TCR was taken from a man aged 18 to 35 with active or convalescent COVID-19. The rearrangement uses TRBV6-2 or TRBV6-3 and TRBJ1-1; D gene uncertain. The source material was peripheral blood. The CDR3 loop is CASSYGGADTEAFF. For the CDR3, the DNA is TGTGCCAGCAGTTACGGAGGTGCGGACACTGAAGCTTTCTTT.